This TCR beta chain was profiled in a study of shared clonotypes between healthy human individuals. Turning to the study itself: Every donor yielded three CD4 naive, three CD4 memory, two CD8 naive and one CD8 memory plate.

The CDR3 extends over 12 amino acids. The germline V and J ends were trimmed by 5 bases and 8 bases, with 11 bases remaining between them. The germline CDR1 and CDR2 sequences are SGHAT and FQNNGV. Data came from immunoSEQ multiplex PCR; TCRdb stores just in-frame clones and leaves some out. The data hold fewer than 2.5 million clones, with 93% observed a single time. Notes on the study in general: Only blood was sampled, and tissue TCR repertoires likely differ from blood ones. Among donors, sharing of clonotypes was expected to be affected by sequencing depth. Sorted-subset sequencing, rarefaction showed, was incomplete despite large depth.

Remarks on this clone: Antigen unknown.

The sample was naive CD4+ T cells from PBMCs. The subset here: CD45RA+ positively selected. This chain links TRBV11-2 with TRBJ2-3, with D perhaps TRBD2 (7 bases). The origin of this receptor is a man younger than 35 in good health. Some clones in this sample may be carry-over from other donors' samples. The CDR3 here is CASSQGGATQYF. In DNA form, the CDR3 reads TGTGCCAGCAGCCAAGGGGGGGCTACGCAGTATTTT. Based on the CDR3 plus reference TRBV11-2 and TRBJ2-3, the full variable domain is EAGVAQSPRYKIIEKRQSVAFWCNPISGHATLYWYQQILGQGPKLLIQFQNNGVVDDSQLPKDRFSAERLKGVDSTLKIQPAKLEDSAVYLCASSQGGATQYFGPGTRLTVL.